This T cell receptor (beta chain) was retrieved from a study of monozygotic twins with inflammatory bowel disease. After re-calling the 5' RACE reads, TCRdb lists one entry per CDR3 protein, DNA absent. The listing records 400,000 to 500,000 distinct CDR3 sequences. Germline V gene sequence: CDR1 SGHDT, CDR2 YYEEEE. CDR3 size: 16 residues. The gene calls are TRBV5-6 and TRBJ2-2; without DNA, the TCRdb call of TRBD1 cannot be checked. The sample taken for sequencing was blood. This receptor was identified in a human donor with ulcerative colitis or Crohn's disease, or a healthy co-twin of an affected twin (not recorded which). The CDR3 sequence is CASGAMGQLNTGELFF.